The clone carrying this T cell receptor beta chain occurred a few times. Its antigen is as yet unknown. Germline values: CDR1 MNHEY, CDR2 SVGEGT. This CDR3 spans 12 amino acids. Trimming cost V 5 bases and J 12 bases, with 17 bases left between them. The sample originates from a study of regulatory T cells in long-lasting Graves disease. The study's findings and limits: TCR diversity was lower in persistent than newly diagnosed Graves' disease. Persistent disease was associated with favored TRBV28 usage and with favored use of TRBJ1-2 and TRBJ2-5.

Through Arm-PCR of CDR3 regions and iRepertoire HTBI primers, TCR beta libraries were built. One entry per CDR3 protein, called by TCRdb with MiXCR from the multiplex PCR reads. Among fewer than 350,000 distinct CDR3 sequences listed, 15% to 20% were seen once. Described time point: newly diagnosed GD, antithyroid drugs for less than 3 months. The TCR library was made from RNA extracted from PBMCs. This chain joins TRBV6-2 or TRBV6-3 and TRBJ2-7, with TRBD2 as a possible D gene (6 bases). Sample: peripheral blood mononuclear cells (PBMCs), taken at new diagnosis, from a patient treated with antithyroid drugs. This clonotype was obtained from a female donor with Graves disease. CDR3 bases: TGTGCCAGCAGTCCCGGGACGCGGGGAGCGTACTTC. It yields the protein CASSPGTRGAYF.